The 4 T cell receptor beta chains below all came from one sample that was sequenced in a study of PD-1 blockade in classical Hodgkin lymphoma. Only in-frame clones appear in the TCRdb table, and some are missing; sequencing was by immunoSEQ multiplex PCR. The data contain 30,000 or so clones, about 85% of them singletons. As to time point: cycle 4 day 1 (C4D1), after six to seven weeks of nivolumab. Relapse was seen in all patients after autologous stem cell transplantation, and brentuximab vedotin exposure was variable. CD4+ T cells were purified from thawed PBMCs by magnetic negative selection. Sequencing used CD4+ T cells from blood, obtained before the fourth cycle of nivolumab. The receptors come from a human donor with classical Hodgkin lymphoma.

V is TRBV6-5 and J is TRBJ1-2; 7 nucleotides agree with TRBD1. Trimming cost V 0 bases and J 5 bases; bases outside gene matches: 9. Looked up from germline, CDR1 is MNHEY and CDR2 is SVGAGI. The CDR3 has 16 amino acids. As DNA, the CDR3 is TGTGCCAGCAGTTACTCAGGACAGGTTACCATATATGGCTACACCTTC. Protein: CASSYSGQVTIYGYTF.

CDR3 loop: CASSRGTAANTGELFF. The CDR3 DNA sequence: TGTGCCAGCAGCCGTGGGACAGCGGCGAACACCGGGGAGCTGTTTTTT. J is TRBJ2-2 and V is TRBV11-3, with 7 bases lining up with TRBD1. The CDR3 consists of 16 residues. V dropped 5 bases and J dropped 0; count of bases not matched to a gene: 6. Per germline, CDR1 SGHNT and CDR2 YENEEA.

The chain is built from TRBV19 and TRBJ1-4; 7 bases fit TRBD1. The germline V gene has CDR1 LNHDA and CDR2 SQIVND (reference sequence). V shed 3 bases, J shed 7 bases, and the junction held 17 bases outside the gene matches. This CDR3 contains 18 residues. The CDR3 nucleotides read TGTGCCAGTAGTATCGGAGAGGGACAGCCCATTCCAGGTGAAAAACTGTTTTTT. Translation: CASSIGEGQPIPGEKLFF.

The gene calls are TRBV4-2 and TRBJ1-1; D unresolved. Germline lookup yields CDR1 LGHNA and CDR2 YNFKEQ. Trimming shortened V by 1 base and J by 11 bases, and 8 bases separated the two germline ends. The CDR3 has 11 amino acids. The CDR3 sequence: CASSQGMGAFF. Written as DNA, the CDR3 is TGTGCCAGCAGCCAAGGGATGGGGGCTTTCTTT.